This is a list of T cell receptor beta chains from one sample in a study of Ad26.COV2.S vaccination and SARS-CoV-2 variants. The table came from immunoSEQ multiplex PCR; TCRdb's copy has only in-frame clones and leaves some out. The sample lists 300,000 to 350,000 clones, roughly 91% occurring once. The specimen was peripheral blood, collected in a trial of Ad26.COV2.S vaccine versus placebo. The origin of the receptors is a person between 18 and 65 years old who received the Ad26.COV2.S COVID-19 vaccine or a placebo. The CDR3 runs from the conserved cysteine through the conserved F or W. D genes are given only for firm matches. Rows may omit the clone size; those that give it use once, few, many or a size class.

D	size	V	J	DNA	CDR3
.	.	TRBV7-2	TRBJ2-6	TGTGCCAGCAGCTTACCGGGGACCGGGGCCAACGTCCTGACTTTC	CASSLPGTGANVLTF
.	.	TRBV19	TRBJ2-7	TGTGCCAGTAGGAGGCACGAGCAGTACTTC	CASRRHEQYF
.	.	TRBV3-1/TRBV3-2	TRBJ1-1	TGTGCCAGCAGCCAAGGTCGGGGCACTGAAGCTTTCTTT	CASSQGRGTEAFF
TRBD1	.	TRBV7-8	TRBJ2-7	TGTGCCAGCAGCATCACGGAAAGACAGGGGGCTTTTTCCTACGAGCAGTACTTC	CASSITERQGAFSYEQYF
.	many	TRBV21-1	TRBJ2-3	TGTGCCAGCAGCAAAGGGAGAGAGTACACAGATACGCAGTATTTT	CASSKGREYTDTQYF
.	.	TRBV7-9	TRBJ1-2	TGTGCCAGCAGCTTAGATCATGCAGGGGCGAACGGCTACACCTTC	CASSLDHAGANGYTF
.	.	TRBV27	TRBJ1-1	TGTGCCAGCAGTTTAAGCACTGTGAACACTGAAGCTTTCTTT	CASSLSTVNTEAFF
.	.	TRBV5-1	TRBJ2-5	TGCGCCAGCAGCTTTGCTAGCCTCGAAGAGACCCAGTACTTC	CASSFASLEETQYF
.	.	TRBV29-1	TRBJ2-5	TGCAGCGTTTGGGACACAGGCGAGACCCAGTACTTC	CSVWDTGETQYF
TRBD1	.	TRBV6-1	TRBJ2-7	TGTGCCAGCAGTGAAGAAGGGACAGGGGGCTACGAGCAGTACTTC	CASSEEGTGGYEQYF
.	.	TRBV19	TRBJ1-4	TGTGCCAGTAGCCGGGACTTGCGTGAAAAACTGTTTTTT	CASSRDLREKLFF
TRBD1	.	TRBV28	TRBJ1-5	TGTGCCAGCAGTTCTGACAGGGGGCAACAGCCCCAGCATTTT	CASSSDRGQQPQHF
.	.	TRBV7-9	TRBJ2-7	TGTGCCAGCAGCAATAGCGGACGGACTGAGCAGTACTTC	CASSNSGRTEQYF
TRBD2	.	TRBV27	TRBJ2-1	TGTGCCAGCAGTTTTGGTAGCGGGGTTAGCTCCTACAATGAGCAGTTCTTC	CASSFGSGVSSYNEQFF
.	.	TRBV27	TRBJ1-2	TGTGCCAGCAGCGGAAGTAACTATGGCTACACCTTC	CASSGSNYGYTF
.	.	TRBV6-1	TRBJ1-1	TGTGCCAGCAGAACGACCGGGGAGGTCACTTTCTTT	CASRTTGEVTFF
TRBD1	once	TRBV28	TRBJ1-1	TGTGCCAGCAGTTTCGCAGGGGGCCTGAACACTGAAGCTTTCTTT	CASSFAGGLNTEAFF
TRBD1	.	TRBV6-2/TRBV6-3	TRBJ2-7	TGTGCCAGCAGCTCGGGACAGGGTATGGACGAGCAGTACTTC	CASSSGQGMDEQYF
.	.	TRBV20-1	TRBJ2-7	TGCAGTGCTAGTAAGTCCTACGAGCAGTACTTC	CSASKSYEQYF
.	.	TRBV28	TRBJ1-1	TGTGCCAGCAGTTTAGGGGGTCGCATGAACACTGAAGCTTTCTTT	CASSLGGRMNTEAFF
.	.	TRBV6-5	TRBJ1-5	TGTGCCAGCAGTTACCGAAGGGATGAACAGAATCAGCCCCAGCATTTT	CASSYRRDEQNQPQHF